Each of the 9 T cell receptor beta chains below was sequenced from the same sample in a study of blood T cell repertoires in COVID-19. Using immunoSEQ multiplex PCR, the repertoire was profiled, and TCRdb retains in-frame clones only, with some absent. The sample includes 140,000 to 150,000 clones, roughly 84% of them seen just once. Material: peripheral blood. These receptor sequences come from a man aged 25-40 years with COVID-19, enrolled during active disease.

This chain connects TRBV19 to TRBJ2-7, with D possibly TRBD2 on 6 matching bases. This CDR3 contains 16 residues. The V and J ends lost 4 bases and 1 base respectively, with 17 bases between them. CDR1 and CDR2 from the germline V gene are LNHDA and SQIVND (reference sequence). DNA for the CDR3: TGTGCCAGTAGTACCTCCGGGACTGCCCCATCCTACGAGCAGTACTTC. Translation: CASSTSGTAPSYEQYF.

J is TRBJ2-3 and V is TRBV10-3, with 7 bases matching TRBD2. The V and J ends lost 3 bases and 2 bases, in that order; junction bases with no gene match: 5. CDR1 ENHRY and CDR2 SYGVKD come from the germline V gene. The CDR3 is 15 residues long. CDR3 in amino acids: CAISERAGDTDTQYF. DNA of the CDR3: TGTGCCATCAGTGAAAGGGCGGGAGACACAGATACGCAGTATTTT.

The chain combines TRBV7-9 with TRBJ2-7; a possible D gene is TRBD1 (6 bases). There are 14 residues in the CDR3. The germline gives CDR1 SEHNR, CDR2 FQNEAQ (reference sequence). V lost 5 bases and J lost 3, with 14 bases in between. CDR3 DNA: TGTGCCAGCAGCCGAGGTGGACAGCTCTACGAGCAGTACTTC. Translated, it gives CASSRGGQLYEQYF. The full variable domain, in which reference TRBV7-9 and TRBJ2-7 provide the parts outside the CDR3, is DTGVSQNPRHKITKRGQNVTFRCDPISEHNRLYWYRQTLGQGPEFLTYFQNEAQLEKSRLLSDRFSAERPKGSFSTLEIQRTEQGDSAMYLCASSRGGQLYEQYFGPGTRLTVT.

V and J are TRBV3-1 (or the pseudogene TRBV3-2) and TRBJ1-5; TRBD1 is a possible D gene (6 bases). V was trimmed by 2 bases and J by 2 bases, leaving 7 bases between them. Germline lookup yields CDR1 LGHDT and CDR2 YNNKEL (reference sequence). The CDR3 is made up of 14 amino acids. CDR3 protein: CASSQRTGNQPQHF. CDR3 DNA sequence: TGTGCCAGCAGCCAACGGACAGGCAATCAGCCCCAGCATTTT.

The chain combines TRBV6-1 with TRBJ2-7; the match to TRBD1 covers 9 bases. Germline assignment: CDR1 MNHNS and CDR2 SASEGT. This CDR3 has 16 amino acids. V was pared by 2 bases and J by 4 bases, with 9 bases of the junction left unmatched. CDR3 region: CASSERRGQGHYEQYF. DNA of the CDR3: TGTGCCAGCAGTGAAAGGAGAGGACAGGGGCATTACGAGCAGTACTTC.

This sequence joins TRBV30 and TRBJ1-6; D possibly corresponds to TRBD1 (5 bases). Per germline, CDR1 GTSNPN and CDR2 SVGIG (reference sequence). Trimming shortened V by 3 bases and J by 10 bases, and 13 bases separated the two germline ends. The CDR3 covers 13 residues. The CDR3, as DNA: TGTGCCTGGAGGAGGCAGGGTGGCTCACCCCTCCACTTT. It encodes CAWRRQGGSPLHF.

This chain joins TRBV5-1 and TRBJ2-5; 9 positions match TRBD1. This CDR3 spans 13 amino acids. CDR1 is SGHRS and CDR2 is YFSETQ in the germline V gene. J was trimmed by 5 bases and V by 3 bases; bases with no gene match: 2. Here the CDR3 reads CASSSGQGETQYF. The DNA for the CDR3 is TGCGCCAGCAGCTCCGGACAGGGGGAGACCCAGTACTTC.

Here the CDR3 DNA reads TGCAGCGTCAGGGCCCCAAGGCACGAGCAGTACTTC. Protein product: CSVRAPRHEQYF. The chain uses TRBV29-1 and TRBJ2-7; the D gene is possibly TRBD1 (5 bases). The CDR3 loop spans 12 amino acids. CDR1 and CDR2 (germline): SQVTM, ANQGSEA. Trimming took 6 bases from V and 5 from J, leaving 14 bases between them.

The CDR3 nucleotides read TGTGCCAGCAGCTTAGGGGGGACAGGGCCCTATGGCTACACCTTC. Its translation: CASSLGGTGPYGYTF. The V call is TRBV7-9, the J call TRBJ1-2; 9 nucleotides agree with TRBD1. The V gene's germline CDR1 is SEHNR and CDR2 FQNEAQ (reference sequence). V was pared by 1 base and J by 4 bases, with 4 bases of the junction left unmatched. CDR3 size: 15 residues.